The clone carrying this T cell receptor beta chain was detected once. This entry belongs to a study of blood T cell repertoires in COVID-19. The wider study: The samples span acute and convalescent COVID-19 from the United States, Italy and Spain. The analysed material was cDNA or gDNA that came from T cells, B-cell-depleted T cells, or PBMCs.

There are 14 residues in the CDR3. V was clipped by 5 bases and J by 6 bases; unmatched bases: 7. CDR1 is SGHRS and CDR2 is YFSETQ in the germline V gene. Original processing methods: Nucleated cell number was recorded as an estimate derived from reference gene primer amplification. Assay used: immunoSEQ multiplex PCR; TCRdb lists only in-frame clones, some missing. From that table come the V and J calls and clone size; the DNA was used to work out D and trimming. There are 250,000 to 350,000 clones in the sample; approximately 90% occur only once, and about 3% lies in the top ten. This chain links TRBV5-1 with TRBJ2-1; 8 bases are a match to TRBD2. The sample consisted of peripheral blood. This sequence originates from a woman younger than 45 with active or convalescent COVID-19. CDR3 amino acids: CASREGLAGNEQFF. The CDR3, as DNA: TGCGCCAGCAGAGAAGGGCTAGCGGGCAATGAGCAGTTCTTC.